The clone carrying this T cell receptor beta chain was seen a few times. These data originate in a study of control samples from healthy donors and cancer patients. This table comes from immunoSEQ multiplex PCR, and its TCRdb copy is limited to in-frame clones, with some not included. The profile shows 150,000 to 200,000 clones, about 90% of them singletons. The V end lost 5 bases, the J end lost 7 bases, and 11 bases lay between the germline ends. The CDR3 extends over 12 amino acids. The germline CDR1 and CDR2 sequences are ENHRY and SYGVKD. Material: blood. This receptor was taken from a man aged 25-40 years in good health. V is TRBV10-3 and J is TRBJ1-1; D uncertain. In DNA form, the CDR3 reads TGTGCCATCAGTCCCGTCGGTGGTGAAGCTTTCTTT. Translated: CAISPVGGEAFF.